The 20 T cell receptor beta chains presented below share a single source sample, sequenced in a study of blood T cell repertoires in COVID-19. Generated by immunoSEQ multiplex PCR, the TCRdb table keeps only in-frame clones and is missing some. Here the sample spans about 190,000 clones, 84% being singletons. The sequencing sample was made of PBMCs or T cells enriched from blood (not recorded which). These receptor sequences come from a woman in her twenties or thirties who had recovered from COVID-19.

The V and J genes are TRBV14 and TRBJ2-6, with 8 bases lining up with TRBD1. The CDR3 totals 15 residues. Trimming took 4 bases from V and 2 from J; bases not matched to a gene: 1. Germline V gene data show CDR1 as SGHDN and CDR2 as FVKESK. The CDR3 sequence: CASSLRGPGANVLTF. The CDR3 nucleotides read TGTGCCAGCAGCCTCAGGGGGCCTGGGGCCAACGTCCTGACTTTC.

Only one count was recorded for this clone. The chain links TRBV28 to TRBJ1-1; 7 bases line up with TRBD1. Per germline, CDR1 MDHEN and CDR2 SYDVKM. With V trimmed by 4 bases and J by 0 bases, 5 bases remained unmatched. The CDR3 runs to 15 residues. CDR3 nucleotides: TGTGCCAGCAGTTCGGGACAGACCATGAACACTGAAGCTTTCTTT. This codes for CASSSGQTMNTEAFF. Using reference TRBV28 and TRBJ1-1 for the parts outside the CDR3, the full variable domain is DVKVTQSSRYLVKRTGEKVFLECVQDMDHENMFWYRQDPGLGLRLIYFSYDVKMKEKGDIPEGYSVSREKKERFSLILESASTNQTSMYLCASSSGQTMNTEAFFGQGTRLTVV.

The chain employs TRBV7-2 and TRBJ2-2; D not certain. The germline V and J ends were trimmed by 5 bases and 6 bases, with 7 bases remaining between them. Germline assignment: CDR1 SGHTA and CDR2 FQGNSA. The CDR3 is made up of 12 amino acids. In nucleotides, the CDR3 is TGTGCCAGCAGCCTAACCGCCGGGGAGCTGTTTTTT. Its translation: CASSLTAGELFF.

The rearrangement uses TRBV28 and TRBJ1-1, with D tentatively TRBD1 (6 bases). V lost 1 base and J 6 bases, leaving 15 bases between the germline ends. Germline CDR1 and CDR2: MDHEN and SYDVKM. There are 15 residues in the CDR3. CDR3 protein: CASSLLTGKSAEAFF. The CDR3 nucleotides read TGTGCCAGCAGTTTATTAACAGGGAAGTCCGCTGAAGCTTTCTTT.

This clone was seen once. The chain recombines TRBV6-4 with TRBJ2-1, with 14 bases lining up with TRBD2. Germline-derived CDR1 and CDR2 are MRHNA and SNTAGT. The CDR3 spans 15 residues. V was pared by 5 bases and J by 6 bases, with 3 bases of the junction left unmatched. The CDR3 protein is CASSSGTSGSNEQFF. CDR3 bases: TGTGCCAGCAGTTCCGGGACTAGCGGGAGCAATGAGCAGTTCTTC.

The V gene is TRBV29-1, the J gene TRBJ2-5; D might be TRBD2 (6 bases). The V and J ends lost 2 bases and 5 bases respectively, with 9 bases between them. Germline V CDR1 and CDR2: SQVTM, ANQGSEA. CDR3 length: 12 amino acids. The CDR3 is CSVEKDYETQYF. CDR3 sequence (DNA): TGCAGCGTTGAAAAGGACTACGAGACCCAGTACTTC.

The chain uses TRBV2 and TRBJ1-2; no reliable D call. Germline lookup yields CDR1 SNHLY and CDR2 FYNNEI. CDR3 length: 14 amino acids. Trimming removed 4 bases from V and 0 bases from J, with 9 bases in between. DNA of the CDR3: TGTGCCAGCAGTGGGCAGGCACCTAACTATGGCTACACCTTC. This codes for CASSGQAPNYGYTF.

The chain combines TRBV27 with TRBJ1-6; D not resolved. V was trimmed by 8 bases and J by 7 bases, leaving 18 bases between them. This CDR3 contains 15 residues. CDR1 MNHEY and CDR2 SMNVEV come from the germline V gene (reference sequence). CDR3: CASAVLTGRNSPLHF. DNA for the CDR3: TGTGCCAGCGCAGTTCTTACGGGGAGGAATTCACCCCTCCACTTT.

This chain links TRBV7-2 with TRBJ2-3; D is possibly TRBD2 (5 bases). The germline V gene has CDR1 SGHTA and CDR2 FQGNSA. V was cut by 5 bases and J by 2 bases, with 20 bases left in between. This CDR3 is built from 17 residues. This CDR3 is CASSLRSGGGHTDTQYF. The CDR3 DNA reads TGTGCCAGCAGCCTCCGTAGTGGAGGCGGCCACACAGATACGCAGTATTTT.

The genes are TRBV7-8 and TRBJ1-3; D perhaps matches TRBD1 (6 bases). The ends were cut back, 6 bases at V and 2 bases at J, with 8 bases in the middle. The CDR3 is made up of 13 amino acids. Germline lookup yields CDR1 SGHVS and CDR2 FQNEAQ. In DNA form, the CDR3 reads TGTGCCAGCAGTGGGGGCGCTGGAAACACCATATATTTT. This translates into CASSGGAGNTIYF.

The chain has TRBV10-1 and TRBJ2-3, with 13 bases matching TRBD2. CDR3 length: 16 amino acids. Germline CDR1 and CDR2: WNHNN and SYGVQD (reference sequence). Trimming cost V 5 bases and J 2 bases; bases outside gene matches: 4. The CDR3 DNA is TGCGCCAGCAGTCCCGGGACTAGCGGGGACACAGATACGCAGTATTTT. Its translation: CASSPGTSGDTDTQYF.

This clone was counted between two and nine times. V is TRBV28 and J is TRBJ1-1; D gene ambiguous. V was shortened by 1 base and J by 5 bases, with 5 bases between the two germline ends. The CDR3 length is 12 residues. Germline CDR1 is MDHEN and CDR2 is SYDVKM. In nucleotides, the CDR3 is TGTGCCAGCAGTTTATCCCTGACTGAAGCTTTCTTT. Encoded protein: CASSLSLTEAFF.

For the CDR3, the DNA is TGTGCCAGCAGCCCGGGGGTTAACTATGGCTACACCTTC. Protein sequence: CASSPGVNYGYTF. The chain combines TRBV11-2 with TRBJ1-2; a weak D match, TRBD1 (5 bases). Germline V gene lookup returns CDR1 SGHAT and CDR2 FQNNGV. Trimming stripped 5 bases from V and 1 base from J, with 8 bases between. The CDR3 extends over 13 amino acids.

The CDR3 coding sequence is TGTGCCACCAGTCCGGTCAAATCCTCCTACAATGAGCAGTTCTTC. It specifies CATSPVKSSYNEQFF. The chain joins TRBV24-1 to TRBJ2-1; no definite D call. V was cut by 6 bases and J by 0 bases, with 11 bases left in between. The CDR3 runs to 15 residues. Per germline, CDR1 KGHDR and CDR2 SFDVKD.

The chain employs TRBV3-1 (or the pseudogene TRBV3-2) and TRBJ2-7, with D possibly TRBD2 on 5 matching bases. The V gene's germline CDR1 is LGHDT and CDR2 YNNKEL (reference sequence). V dropped 0 bases and J dropped 0 bases, with 12 bases sitting between them. This CDR3 has 16 residues. CDR3 DNA sequence: TGTGCCAGCAGCCAAGAGGCTAGCCTCCTCTCCTACGAGCAGTACTTC. It specifies CASSQEASLLSYEQYF.

The gene calls are TRBV4-1 and TRBJ2-3; 10 bases fit TRBD2. The CDR3 covers 17 residues. The V segment lost 1 base and the J segment 4 bases; nucleotides outside the gene matches: 8. The V gene's germline CDR1 is MGHRA and CDR2 YSYEKL. The CDR3 DNA sequence: TGCGCCAGCAGCCAAGCCTCCCTAGCGGGAGTGGCAGATACGCAGTATTTT. It translates to CASSQASLAGVADTQYF.

The rearrangement uses TRBV18 and TRBJ1-1; 9 nucleotides agree with TRBD1. Germline CDR1 is KGHSH and CDR2 is LQKENI. V lost 2 bases to trimming and J lost 5 bases; unmatched junction nucleotides: 6. This CDR3 has 15 residues. The CDR3 bases are TGTGCCAGCTCACCATTCGGGACAGGGAAGACTGAAGCTTTCTTT. It translates to CASSPFGTGKTEAFF.

This chain links TRBV7-9 with TRBJ2-3; 9 positions agree with TRBD2. This CDR3 spans 15 amino acids. After removal of 5 bases from V and 4 bases from J, the junction contained 7 bases not matched to a gene. Germline V gene lookup returns CDR1 SEHNR and CDR2 FQNEAQ (reference sequence). The CDR3 coding sequence is TGTGCCAGCAGCCCCCGGACTAGCGCATCAGATACGCAGTATTTT. This encodes CASSPRTSASDTQYF.

This chain links TRBV4-1 with TRBJ1-4; D gene ambiguous. V lost 3 bases and J lost 4, with 3 bases in between. Germline CDR1 is MGHRA and CDR2 is YSYEKL. The CDR3 spans 12 residues. The CDR3 is CASSHINEKLFF. CDR3 DNA: TGCGCCAGCAGCCACATTAATGAAAAACTGTTTTTT.

The rearrangement links TRBV18 to TRBJ2-7; 7 nucleotides agree with TRBD1. The junction had 8 bases not matched to a gene; V was cut back by 3 bases and J by 3 bases. The germline V gene encodes CDR1 KGHSH and CDR2 LQKENI. This CDR3 has 15 residues. The chain's CDR3 is CASSPGPGQHYEQYV. DNA for the CDR3: TGTGCCAGCTCACCGGGACCGGGACAGCACTACGAGCAGTACGTC.